The clone carrying this T cell receptor (beta chain) was detected only a few times. Its antigen remains unknown. Sequenced by immunoSEQ multiplex PCR; TCRdb stores in-frame clones only, minus some. This table has some 95,000 clones, roughly 89% appearing once. These data come from a study of PD-1 blockade in classical Hodgkin lymphoma. Study-level results: Patients who began taking nivolumab under 1 year after ASCT were left out. The study reported lower baseline TCR diversity in newly diagnosed patients than in healthy donors.

CDR3 length equals 11 residues. Trimming stripped 4 bases from V and 7 bases from J, with 9 bases between. CDR1 is SGHKS and CDR2 is YYEKEE in the germline V gene (reference sequence). Every single patient, without exception, relapsed after autologous stem cell transplantation, and brentuximab vedotin exposure varied. The material was peripheral blood mononuclear cells (PBMCs), obtained before the second cycle of nivolumab. The rearrangement joins TRBV5-5 to TRBJ2-7; D is unclear. The TCR sequence derives from a human donor with classical Hodgkin lymphoma. The CDR3 sequence: CASSLLGEQYF. CDR3 in DNA: TGTGCCAGCAGCCTCCTTGGGGAGCAGTACTTC.